The T cell receptor (beta chain) described here comes from a study of T cell repertoires in cytomegalovirus infection. Across the whole study: The study used recently identified HLA-C-restricted and well-studied HLA-B-restricted CMV epitopes. From public TCR beta signatures came an indication of both CMV infection and matching HLA type. The study, taken as a whole, reports: The ex vivo response was dominated by HLA-C-restricted CMV-specific TCR beta clonotypes. Summed frequency of shared TCR beta families picked out CMV carriers who also had the relevant HLA.

As concerns this clonotype: Its antigen is not known.

TCRdb called the reads again in MiXCR, with one record for every CDR3 protein. The table has 750,000 to 900,000 distinct CDR3 sequences, 25% to 30% seen once. The CDR3 has 15 residues. Trimming removed 5 bases from V and 7 bases from J; junction bases left unmatched: 13. Germline-derived CDR1 and CDR2 are SGHVS and FQNEAQ. This clonotype was sampled from a human donor in good health (CMV status not recorded). Some clones in this sample may be carry-over from other donors' samples. Sequenced here: cultured CD8+ T cells from PBMCs, sampled from culture after CMV antigen stimulation. The chain recombines TRBV7-8 with TRBJ1-2, with 7 positions matching TRBD1. CDR3 protein: CASSLATGERLGYTF. Written as DNA, the CDR3 is TGTGCCAGCAGCCTGGCCACAGGGGAGAGGCTTGGCTACACCTTC.